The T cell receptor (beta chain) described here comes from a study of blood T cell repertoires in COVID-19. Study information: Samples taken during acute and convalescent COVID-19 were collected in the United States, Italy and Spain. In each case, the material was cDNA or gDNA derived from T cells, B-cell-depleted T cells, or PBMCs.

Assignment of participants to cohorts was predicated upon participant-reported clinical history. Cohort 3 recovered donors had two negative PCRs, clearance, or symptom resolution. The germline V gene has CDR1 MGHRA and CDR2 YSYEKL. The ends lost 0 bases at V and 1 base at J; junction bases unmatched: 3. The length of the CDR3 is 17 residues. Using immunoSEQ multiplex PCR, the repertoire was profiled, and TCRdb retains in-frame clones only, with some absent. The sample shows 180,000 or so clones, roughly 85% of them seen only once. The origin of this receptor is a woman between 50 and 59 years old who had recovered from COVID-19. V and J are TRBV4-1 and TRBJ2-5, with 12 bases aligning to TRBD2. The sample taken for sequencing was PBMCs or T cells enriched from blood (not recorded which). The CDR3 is CASSQDALAGGQETQYF. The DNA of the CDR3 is TGCGCCAGCAGCCAAGATGCACTAGCGGGGGGCCAAGAGACCCAGTACTTC.